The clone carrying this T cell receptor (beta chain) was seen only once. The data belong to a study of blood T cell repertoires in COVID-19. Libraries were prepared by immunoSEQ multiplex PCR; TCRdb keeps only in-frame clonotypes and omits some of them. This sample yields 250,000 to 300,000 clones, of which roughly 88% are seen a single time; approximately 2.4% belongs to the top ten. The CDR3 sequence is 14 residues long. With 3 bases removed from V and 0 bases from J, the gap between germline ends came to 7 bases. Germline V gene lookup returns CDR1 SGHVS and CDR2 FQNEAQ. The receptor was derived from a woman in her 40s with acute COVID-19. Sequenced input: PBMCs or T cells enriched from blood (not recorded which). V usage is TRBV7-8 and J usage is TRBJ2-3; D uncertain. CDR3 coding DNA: TGTGCCAGCAGCTTTGGGCAGAGCACAGATACGCAGTATTTT. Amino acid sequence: CASSFGQSTDTQYF.